Reported below is one T cell receptor beta chain. Looked up from germline, CDR1 is SGHDT and CDR2 is YYEEEE. Between the trimmed V and J ends, which lost 2 bases and 0 bases, there was a span of 6 bases. This CDR3 is 14 amino acids long. The assay was immunoSEQ multiplex PCR, and TCRdb's table has in-frame clones only and misses some. Of roughly 300,000 clones in the sample, 75% to 90% were seen once. This entry is derived from a study of cytomegalovirus exposure and HLA in healthy donors. Material for sequencing was PBMCs. This clonotype was obtained from a woman aged 18-35 years in good health and CMV-seronegative. V usage is TRBV5-6 and J usage is TRBJ1-5; D remains ambiguous. CDR3 protein: CASSFLDSNQPQHF. DNA of the CDR3: TGTGCCAGCAGCTTCTTAGATAGCAATCAGCCCCAGCATTTT.